This T cell receptor (beta chain) was retrieved from a study of OX40 agonist ivuxolimab in advanced cancers. Study overall: Cancers in dose escalation were hepatocellular, melanoma, renal cell and head and neck.

The germline CDR1 and CDR2 sequences are SGDLS and YYNGEE. The CDR3 covers 14 residues. Trimming pared 4 bases from V and 5 bases from J, leaving 15 bases between. Clones were sequenced by immunoSEQ multiplex PCR, and TCRdb holds only the in-frame ones, with some missing. The sample lists 70,000 or so clones; about nine tenths were seen once. About this clone itself: The antigen is unknown.

Findings and caveats of the study: Clonal expansion by week 6 occurred in CD4+ and CD8+ blood T cells (at 0.1 to 3.0 mg/kg).

Exclusion of a patient followed from autoimmune disease history or systemic immunosuppression. The study sampled blood at baseline, cycle 4 day 1, and cycle 7 day 1. The chain employs TRBV9 and TRBJ1-2; D is uncertain. Source: CD4+ or CD8+ T cells sorted from blood, taken in a trial of the OX40 agonist ivuxolimab. The clonotype comes from an adult with an advanced solid tumor such as melanoma, head and neck, liver or kidney cancer. As DNA, the CDR3 is TGTGCCAGCAGCAAATCGACGGGCTCGTATGGCTACACCTTC. Translating it yields CASSKSTGSYGYTF.